The following is a TCR beta chain sequence with its context. The CDR3 sequence is 14 residues long. V lost 2 bases, J lost 4 bases, and 12 bases lay in between. Germline V CDR1 and CDR2: MDHEN, SYDVKM. The entry originates in a study of blood T cell repertoires in COVID-19. Study as a whole: Acute and convalescent COVID-19 samples came from the United States, Italy and Spain. The analysed material was cDNA or gDNA that came from T cells, B-cell-depleted T cells, or PBMCs.

In the original processing: Nucleated cell counts were estimated from reference gene primer amplification. Assay: immunoSEQ multiplex PCR; the TCRdb copy retains only in-frame clones and omits some. D and trimming come from the DNA, and the V and J calls and clone size come from that table. The sample comprises approximately 170,000 clones, around 82% of which are singletons, and roughly 18% rests with the top ten. Sequenced material: peripheral blood. This clonotype was obtained from a woman aged 65 to 85 who had recovered from COVID-19. V gene TRBV28 combines with J gene TRBJ2-7; D perhaps matches TRBD1 (5 bases). The CDR3 region has the DNA TGTGCCAGCAGTTTACTGGCAGGGTGGTACGAGCAGTACTTC. It specifies CASSLLAGWYEQYF.